The TCR beta chain under discussion was sequenced for a study of cytomegalovirus exposure and HLA in healthy donors. PCR employed 60 Vbeta and 13 Jbeta primers. Measured with immunoSEQ multiplex PCR; TCRdb has only the in-frame clones, and not every one. The table lists 130,000 to 150,000 clones, around 77% of them singletons. Though probably carrying unrecorded immune exposures, donors were nominally healthy at sampling. The CDR3 has 15 residues. With V trimmed by 6 bases and J by 2 bases, 7 bases remained unmatched. Germline assignment: CDR1 MNHEY and CDR2 SVGAGI. The sequenced sample consisted of PBMCs. The clonotype was recovered from a man younger than 45 in good health and CMV-seronegative. The V call is TRBV6-5, the J call TRBJ2-1, with 7 positions matching TRBD2. CDR3 in amino acids: CASSPGLQTYNEQFF. The CDR3 DNA reads as TGTGCCAGCAGCCCGGGACTACAAACCTACAATGAGCAGTTCTTC.